One T cell receptor (beta chain) is described in this entry. V was pared by 1 base and J by 4 bases, with 6 bases of the junction left unmatched. Germline CDR1 MGHRA, CDR2 YSYEKL. This CDR3 spans 15 amino acids. Per the original methods: Amplification from reference gene primers served as the basis for estimated nucleated cell counts. Data came from immunoSEQ multiplex PCR; TCRdb stores just in-frame clones and leaves some out. From that table come the V and J calls and clone size; the DNA was used to work out D and trimming. The profile shows around 100,000 clones, 80% to 90% of them singletons. The data stem from a study of blood T cell repertoires in COVID-19. Study as a whole: Sample material is recorded as cDNA or gDNA derived from T cells, B-cell-depleted T cells, or PBMCs.

The rearrangement links TRBV4-1 to TRBJ1-1, with 7 bases that match TRBD1. The sequenced material came from peripheral blood. This sequence originates from a human donor in a cohort sampled during active COVID-19. The CDR3 sequence is CASSQVQAGGTEAFF. Here the CDR3 DNA reads TGCGCCAGCAGCCAAGTTCAGGCAGGGGGCACTGAAGCTTTCTTT.